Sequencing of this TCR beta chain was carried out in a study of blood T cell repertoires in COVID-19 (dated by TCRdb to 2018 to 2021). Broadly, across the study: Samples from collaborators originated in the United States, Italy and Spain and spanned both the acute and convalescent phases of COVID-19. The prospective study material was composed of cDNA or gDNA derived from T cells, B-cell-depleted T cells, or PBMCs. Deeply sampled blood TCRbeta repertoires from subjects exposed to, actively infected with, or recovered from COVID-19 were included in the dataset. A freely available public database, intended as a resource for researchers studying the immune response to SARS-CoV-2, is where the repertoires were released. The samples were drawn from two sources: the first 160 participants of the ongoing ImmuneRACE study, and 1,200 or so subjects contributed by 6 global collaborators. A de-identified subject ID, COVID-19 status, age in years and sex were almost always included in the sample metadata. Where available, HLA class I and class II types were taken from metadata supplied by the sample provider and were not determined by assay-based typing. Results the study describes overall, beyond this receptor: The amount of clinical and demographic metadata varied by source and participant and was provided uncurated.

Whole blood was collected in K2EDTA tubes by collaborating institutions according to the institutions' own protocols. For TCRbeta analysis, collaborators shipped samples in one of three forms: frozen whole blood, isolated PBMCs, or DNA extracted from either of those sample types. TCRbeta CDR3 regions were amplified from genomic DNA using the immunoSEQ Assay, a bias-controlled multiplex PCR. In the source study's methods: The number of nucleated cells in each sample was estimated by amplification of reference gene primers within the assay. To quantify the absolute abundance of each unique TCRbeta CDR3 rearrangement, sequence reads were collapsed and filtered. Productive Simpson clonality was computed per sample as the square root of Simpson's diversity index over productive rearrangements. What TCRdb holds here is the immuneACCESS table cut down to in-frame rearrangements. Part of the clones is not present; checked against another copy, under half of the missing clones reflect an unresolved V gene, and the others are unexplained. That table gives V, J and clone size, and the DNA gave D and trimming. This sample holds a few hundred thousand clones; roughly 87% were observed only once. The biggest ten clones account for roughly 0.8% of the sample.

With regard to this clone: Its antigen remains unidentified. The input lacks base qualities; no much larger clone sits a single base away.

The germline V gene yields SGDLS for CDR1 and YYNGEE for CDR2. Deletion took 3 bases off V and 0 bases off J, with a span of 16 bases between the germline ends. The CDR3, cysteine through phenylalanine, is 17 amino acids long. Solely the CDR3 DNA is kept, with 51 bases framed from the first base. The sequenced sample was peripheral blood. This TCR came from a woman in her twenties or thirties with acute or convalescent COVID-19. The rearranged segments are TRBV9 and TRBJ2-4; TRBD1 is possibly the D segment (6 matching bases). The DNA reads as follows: TGTGCCAGCAGCGACCCGGGACAAACCCTAGCCAAAAACATTCAGTACTTC. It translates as CASSDPGQTLAKNIQYF.